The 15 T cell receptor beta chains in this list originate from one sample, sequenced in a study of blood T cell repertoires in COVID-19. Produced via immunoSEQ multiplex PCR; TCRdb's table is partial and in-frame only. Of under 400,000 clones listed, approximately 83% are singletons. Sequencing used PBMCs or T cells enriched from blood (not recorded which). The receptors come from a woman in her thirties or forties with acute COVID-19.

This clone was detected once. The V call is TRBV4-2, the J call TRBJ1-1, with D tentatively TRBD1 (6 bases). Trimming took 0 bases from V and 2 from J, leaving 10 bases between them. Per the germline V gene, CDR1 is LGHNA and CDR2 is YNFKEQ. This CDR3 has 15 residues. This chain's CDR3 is CASSQEGGPNTEAFF. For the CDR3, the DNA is TGTGCCAGCAGCCAAGAAGGGGGACCAAACACTGAAGCTTTCTTT.

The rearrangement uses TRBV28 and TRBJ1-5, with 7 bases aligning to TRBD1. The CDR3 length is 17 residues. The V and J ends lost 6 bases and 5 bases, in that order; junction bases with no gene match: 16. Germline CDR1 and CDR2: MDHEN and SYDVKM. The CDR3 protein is CASSRQGWSESHQPQHF. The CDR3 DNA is TGTGCCAGCAGCAGACAGGGCTGGAGCGAAAGTCATCAGCCCCAGCATTTT.

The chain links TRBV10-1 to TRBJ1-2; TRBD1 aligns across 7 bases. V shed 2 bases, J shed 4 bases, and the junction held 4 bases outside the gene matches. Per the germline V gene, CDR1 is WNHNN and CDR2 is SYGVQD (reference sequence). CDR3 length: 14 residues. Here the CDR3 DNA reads TGCGCCAGCAGTGAGCCAGGGGGAATCTATGGCTACACCTTC. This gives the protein CASSEPGGIYGYTF.

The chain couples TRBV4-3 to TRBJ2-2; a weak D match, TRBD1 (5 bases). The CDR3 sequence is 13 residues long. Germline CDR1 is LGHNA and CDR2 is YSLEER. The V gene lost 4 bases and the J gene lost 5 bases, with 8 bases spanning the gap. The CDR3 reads CASSPTVTGELFF. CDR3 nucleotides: TGCGCCAGCAGCCCGACAGTAACCGGGGAGCTGTTTTTT.

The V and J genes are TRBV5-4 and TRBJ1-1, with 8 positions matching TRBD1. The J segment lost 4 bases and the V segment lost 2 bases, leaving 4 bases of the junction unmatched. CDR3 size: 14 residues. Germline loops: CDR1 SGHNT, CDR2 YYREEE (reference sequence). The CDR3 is CASSFVQGGTEAFF. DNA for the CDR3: TGTGCCAGCAGCTTCGTACAGGGGGGCACTGAAGCTTTCTTT.

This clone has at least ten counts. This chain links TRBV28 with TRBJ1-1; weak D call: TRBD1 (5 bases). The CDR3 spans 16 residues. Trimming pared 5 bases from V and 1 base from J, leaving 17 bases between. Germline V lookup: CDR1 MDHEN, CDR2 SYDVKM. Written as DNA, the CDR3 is TGTGCCAGCAGTGTTGGACACTCGATCCAGAACACTGAAGCTTTCTTT. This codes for CASSVGHSIQNTEAFF.

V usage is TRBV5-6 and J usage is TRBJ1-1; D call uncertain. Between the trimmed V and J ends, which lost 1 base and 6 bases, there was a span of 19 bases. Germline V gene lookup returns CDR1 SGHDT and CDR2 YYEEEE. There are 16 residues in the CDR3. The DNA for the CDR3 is TGTGCCAGCAGCTTGTTAGTAATCCTAGAGGGCTCTGAAGCTTTCTTT. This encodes CASSLLVILEGSEAFF.

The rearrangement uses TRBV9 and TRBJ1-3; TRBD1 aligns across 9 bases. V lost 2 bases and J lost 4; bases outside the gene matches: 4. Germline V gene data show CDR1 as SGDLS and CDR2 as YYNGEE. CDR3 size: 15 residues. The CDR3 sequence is CASSVVGTGGNTIYF. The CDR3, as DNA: TGTGCCAGCAGCGTCGTGGGGACAGGGGGAAACACCATATATTTT. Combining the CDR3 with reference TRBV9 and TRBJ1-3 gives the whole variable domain DSGVTQTPKHLITATGQRVTLRCSPRSGDLSVYWYQQSLDQGLQFLIQYYNGEERAKGNILERFSAQQFPDLHSELNLSSLELGDSALYFCASSVVGTGGNTIYFGEGSWLTVV.

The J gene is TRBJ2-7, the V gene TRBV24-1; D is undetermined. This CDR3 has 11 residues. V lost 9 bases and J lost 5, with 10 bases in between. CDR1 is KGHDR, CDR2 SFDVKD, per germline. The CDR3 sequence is CATAFGDEQYF. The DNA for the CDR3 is TGTGCCACCGCTTTTGGAGACGAGCAGTACTTC.

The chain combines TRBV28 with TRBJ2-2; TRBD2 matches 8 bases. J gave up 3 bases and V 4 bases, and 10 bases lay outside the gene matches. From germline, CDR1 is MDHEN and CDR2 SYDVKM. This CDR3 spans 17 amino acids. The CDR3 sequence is CASSSIRLAGHTGELFF. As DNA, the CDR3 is TGTGCCAGCAGTTCCATCAGGTTAGCGGGACACACCGGGGAGCTGTTTTTT.

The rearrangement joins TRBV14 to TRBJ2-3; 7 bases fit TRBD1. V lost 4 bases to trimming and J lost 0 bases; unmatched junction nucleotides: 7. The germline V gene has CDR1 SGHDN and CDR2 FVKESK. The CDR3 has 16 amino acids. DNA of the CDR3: TGTGCCAGCAGCCCTCGGACAGGAACCAGCACAGATACGCAGTATTTT. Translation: CASSPRTGTSTDTQYF.

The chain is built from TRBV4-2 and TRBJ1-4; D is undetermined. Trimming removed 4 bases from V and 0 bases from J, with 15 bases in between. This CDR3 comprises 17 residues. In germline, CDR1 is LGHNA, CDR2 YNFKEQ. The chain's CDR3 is CASSRAHGETTNEKLFF. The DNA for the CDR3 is TGTGCCAGCAGCCGGGCCCATGGGGAGACAACTAATGAAAAACTGTTTTTT.

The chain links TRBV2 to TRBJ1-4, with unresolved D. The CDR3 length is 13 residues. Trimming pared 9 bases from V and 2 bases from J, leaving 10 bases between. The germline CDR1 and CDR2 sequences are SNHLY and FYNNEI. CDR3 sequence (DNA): TGTGCCAGTAAACGCGGGACTAATGAAAAACTGTTTTTT. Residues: CASKRGTNEKLFF.

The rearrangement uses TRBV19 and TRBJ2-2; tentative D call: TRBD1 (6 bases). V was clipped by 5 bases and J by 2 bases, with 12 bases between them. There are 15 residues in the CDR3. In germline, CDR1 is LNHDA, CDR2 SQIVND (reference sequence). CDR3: CASSLTGPNTGELFF. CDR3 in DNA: TGTGCCAGTAGTCTCACAGGGCCTAACACCGGGGAGCTGTTTTTT. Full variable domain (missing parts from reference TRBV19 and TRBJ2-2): DGGITQSPKYLFRKEGQNVTLSCEQNLNHDAMYWYRQDPGQGLRLIYYSQIVNDFQKGDIAEGYSVSREKKESFPLTVTSAQKNPTAFYLCASSLTGPNTGELFFGEGSRLTVL.

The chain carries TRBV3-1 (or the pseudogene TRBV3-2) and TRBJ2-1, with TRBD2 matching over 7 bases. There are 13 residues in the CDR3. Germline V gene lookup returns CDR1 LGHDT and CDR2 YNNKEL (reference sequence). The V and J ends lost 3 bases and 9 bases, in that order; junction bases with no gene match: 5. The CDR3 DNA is TGTGCCAGCAGCCAGACTAGCTGGAGTGAGCAGTTCTTC. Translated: CASSQTSWSEQFF.